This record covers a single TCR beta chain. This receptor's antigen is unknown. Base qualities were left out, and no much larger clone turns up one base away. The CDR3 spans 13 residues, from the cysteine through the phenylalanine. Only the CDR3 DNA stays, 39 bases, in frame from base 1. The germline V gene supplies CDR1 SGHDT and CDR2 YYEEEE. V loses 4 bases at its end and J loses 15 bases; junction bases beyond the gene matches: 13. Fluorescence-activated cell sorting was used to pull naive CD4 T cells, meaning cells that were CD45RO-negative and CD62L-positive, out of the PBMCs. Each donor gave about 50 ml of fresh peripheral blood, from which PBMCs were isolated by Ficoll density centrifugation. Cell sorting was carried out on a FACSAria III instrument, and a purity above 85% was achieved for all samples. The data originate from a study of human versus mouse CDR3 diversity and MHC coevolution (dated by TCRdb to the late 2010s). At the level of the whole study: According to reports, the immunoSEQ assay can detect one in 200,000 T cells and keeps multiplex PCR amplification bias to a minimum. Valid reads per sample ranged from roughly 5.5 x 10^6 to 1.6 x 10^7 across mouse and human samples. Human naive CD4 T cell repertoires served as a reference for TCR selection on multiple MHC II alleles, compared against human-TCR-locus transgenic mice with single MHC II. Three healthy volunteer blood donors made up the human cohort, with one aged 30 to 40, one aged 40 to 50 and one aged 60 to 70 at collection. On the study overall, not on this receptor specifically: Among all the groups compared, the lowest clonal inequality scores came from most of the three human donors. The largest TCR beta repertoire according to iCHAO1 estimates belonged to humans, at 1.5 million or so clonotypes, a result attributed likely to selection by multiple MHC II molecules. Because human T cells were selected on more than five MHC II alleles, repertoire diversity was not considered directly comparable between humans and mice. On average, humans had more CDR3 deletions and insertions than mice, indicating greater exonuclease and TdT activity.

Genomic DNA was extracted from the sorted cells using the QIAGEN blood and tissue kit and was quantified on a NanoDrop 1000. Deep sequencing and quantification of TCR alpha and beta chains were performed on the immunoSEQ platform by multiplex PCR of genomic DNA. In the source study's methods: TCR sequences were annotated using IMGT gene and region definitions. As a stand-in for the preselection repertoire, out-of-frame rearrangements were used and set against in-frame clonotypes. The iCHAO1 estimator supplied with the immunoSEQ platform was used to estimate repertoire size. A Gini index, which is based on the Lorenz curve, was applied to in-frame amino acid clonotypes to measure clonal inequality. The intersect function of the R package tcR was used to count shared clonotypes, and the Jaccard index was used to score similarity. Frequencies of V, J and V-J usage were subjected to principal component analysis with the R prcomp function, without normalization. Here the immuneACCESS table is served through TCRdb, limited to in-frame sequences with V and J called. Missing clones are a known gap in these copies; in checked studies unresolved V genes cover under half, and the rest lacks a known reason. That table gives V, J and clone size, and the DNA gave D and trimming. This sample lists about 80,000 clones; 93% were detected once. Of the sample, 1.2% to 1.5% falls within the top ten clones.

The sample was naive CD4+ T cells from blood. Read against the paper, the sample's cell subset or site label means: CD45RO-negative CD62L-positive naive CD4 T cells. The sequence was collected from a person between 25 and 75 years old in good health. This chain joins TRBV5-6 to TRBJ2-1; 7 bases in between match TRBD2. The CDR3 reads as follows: CASSPPRRDYSFF. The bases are TGTGCCAGCAGCCCCCCCCGGCGGGACTATTCGTTCTTC. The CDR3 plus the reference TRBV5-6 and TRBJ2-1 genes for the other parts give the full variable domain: DAGVTQSPTHLIKTRGQQVTLRCSPKSGHDTVSWYQQALGQGPQFIFQYYEEEERQRGNFPDRFSGHQFPNYSSELNVNALLLGDSALYLCASSPPRRDYSFFGPGTRLTVL.